Included here is one T cell receptor (beta chain) sequence, with context. CDR3 length: 15 residues. Germline V gives CDR1 MNHEY, CDR2 SVGAGI. V was pared by 6 bases and J by 3 bases, with 17 bases between. This entry is derived from a study of blood T cell repertoires in COVID-19. In the study overall: Acute and convalescent COVID-19 samples came from the United States, Italy and Spain.

Method: immunoSEQ multiplex PCR; TCRdb's copy keeps in-frame clones and lacks some. The table includes 270,000 or so clones, around four fifths detected once. The clonotype comes from a woman aged 45-65 years who had recovered from COVID-19. The sequenced sample was peripheral blood. The V and J genes are TRBV6-5 and TRBJ1-2; D possibly corresponds to TRBD1 (5 bases). The CDR3 DNA sequence: TGTGCCAGCAGGAAGACAGCTGATCAGTACTATGGCTACACCTTC. It specifies CASRKTADQYYGYTF.